The rows below give T cell receptor beta chains drawn from one sample of a study of cytomegalovirus exposure and HLA in healthy donors. Using immunoSEQ multiplex PCR, the repertoire was profiled, and TCRdb retains in-frame clones only, with some absent. The sample records 160,000 or so clones, roughly 70% being singletons. Sequenced material: PBMCs. The receptors derive from a woman under 40 in good health and CMV-seronegative. Each CDR3 is given with its conserved first and last residue. A D gene is named only where the DNA matches it firmly. Only some rows state a clone size, as once, few, many or a class for expanded clones.

v_gene: TRBV18
j_gene: TRBJ1-3
abundance: .
d_gene: TRBD1
CDR3aa: CASSPGQGASGNTIYF
CDR3nt: TGTGCCAGCTCACCGGGACAGGGGGCGAGTGGAAACACCATATATTTT

v_gene: TRBV6-1
j_gene: TRBJ1-5
abundance: .
d_gene: TRBD1
CDR3aa: CATAGGYNQPQHF
CDR3nt: TGTGCCACCGCAGGGGGCTATAATCAGCCCCAGCATTTT

v_gene: TRBV5-1
j_gene: TRBJ1-6
abundance: .
d_gene: .
CDR3aa: CASSPDRNSPLHF
CDR3nt: TGCGCCAGCAGCCCGGACAGAAATTCACCCCTCCACTTT

v_gene: TRBV6-5
j_gene: TRBJ2-7
abundance: .
d_gene: .
CDR3aa: CASSYSDGGLGYEQYF
CDR3nt: TGTGCCAGCAGTTACTCAGACGGCGGGTTGGGTTACGAGCAGTACTTC

v_gene: TRBV14
j_gene: TRBJ2-1
abundance: .
d_gene: .
CDR3aa: CASSQVLSSYNEQFF
CDR3nt: TGTGCCAGCAGCCAAGTGCTATCATCTTACAATGAGCAGTTCTTC

v_gene: TRBV5-1
j_gene: TRBJ1-1
abundance: few
d_gene: .
CDR3aa: CASSSPGSGALNTEAFF
CDR3nt: TGCGCCAGCAGCTCCCCCGGTAGTGGAGCGTTGAACACTGAAGCTTTCTTT

v_gene: TRBV27
j_gene: TRBJ2-5
abundance: few
d_gene: .
CDR3aa: CASSFNRGETRYF
CDR3nt: TGTGCCAGCAGTTTTAACCGTGGAGAGACCCGGTACTTC

v_gene: TRBV20-1
j_gene: TRBJ1-1
abundance: .
d_gene: TRBD1
CDR3aa: CSAPDRGAAFF
CDR3nt: TGCAGTGCCCCCGACAGGGGGGCCGCTTTCTTT

v_gene: TRBV7-6
j_gene: TRBJ2-1
abundance: few
d_gene: .
CDR3aa: CASSLTPVGGSYNEQFF
CDR3nt: TGTGCCAGCAGCCTTACCCCCGTGGGGGGCTCCTACAATGAGCAGTTCTTC

v_gene: TRBV14
j_gene: TRBJ1-5
abundance: .
d_gene: .
CDR3aa: CASSQNTGQPQHF
CDR3nt: TGTGCCAGCAGCCAGAATACGGGTCAGCCCCAGCATTTT

v_gene: TRBV28
j_gene: TRBJ2-5
abundance: .
d_gene: TRBD2
CDR3aa: CASSLGRVETQYF
CDR3nt: TGTGCCAGCAGTTTAGGGAGGGTAGAGACTCAGTACTTC

v_gene: TRBV7-9
j_gene: TRBJ2-7
abundance: .
d_gene: TRBD1
CDR3aa: CASNPRTGDSYEQYF
CDR3nt: TGTGCCAGCAACCCCCGGACAGGGGACTCCTACGAGCAGTACTTC

v_gene: TRBV4-2
j_gene: TRBJ2-5
abundance: few
d_gene: .
CDR3aa: CASSPGVYQETQYF
CDR3nt: TGTGCCAGCAGCCCAGGGGTGTACCAAGAGACCCAGTACTTC

v_gene: TRBV7-8
j_gene: TRBJ2-3
abundance: .
d_gene: TRBD2
CDR3aa: CASSLLAASSTDTQYF
CDR3nt: TGTGCCAGCAGCTTACTAGCGGCGTCTAGCACAGATACGCAGTATTTT

v_gene: TRBV7-9
j_gene: TRBJ1-2
abundance: .
d_gene: TRBD1
CDR3aa: CASSLWQGDSGYTF
CDR3nt: TGTGCCAGCAGCTTGTGGCAGGGGGATAGTGGCTACACCTTC

v_gene: TRBV6-1
j_gene: TRBJ2-2
abundance: .
d_gene: .
CDR3aa: CAGAASWGTGELFF
CDR3nt: TGTGCCGGGGCCGCTTCATGGGGTACCGGGGAGCTGTTTTTT

v_gene: TRBV6-1
j_gene: TRBJ1-1
abundance: .
d_gene: .
CDR3aa: CASGGGQNSMNTEAFF
CDR3nt: TGTGCCAGCGGTGGGGGGCAGAACTCCATGAACACTGAAGCTTTCTTT

v_gene: TRBV28
j_gene: TRBJ1-6
abundance: few
d_gene: .
CDR3aa: CASSLTGLENSPLHF
CDR3nt: TGTGCCAGCAGTCTCACCGGCCTGGAGAATTCACCCCTCCACTTT

v_gene: TRBV30
j_gene: TRBJ1-1
abundance: .
d_gene: .
CDR3aa: CAWSVDMNTEAFF
CDR3nt: TGTGCCTGGAGTGTGGACATGAACACTGAAGCTTTCTTT

v_gene: TRBV9
j_gene: TRBJ2-7
abundance: .
d_gene: .
CDR3aa: CASSVADRSYEQYF
CDR3nt: TGTGCCAGCAGCGTAGCTGACAGATCCTACGAGCAGTACTTC

v_gene: TRBV6-5
j_gene: TRBJ1-6
abundance: once
d_gene: .
CDR3aa: CASSPQGSYNSPLHF
CDR3nt: TGTGCCAGCAGTCCGCAGGGTTCCTATAATTCACCCCTCCACTTT

v_gene: TRBV28
j_gene: TRBJ1-2
abundance: .
d_gene: TRBD1
CDR3aa: CASSSDRIYGYTF
CDR3nt: TGTGCCAGCAGTTCGGACAGGATCTATGGCTACACCTTC

v_gene: TRBV29-1
j_gene: TRBJ2-1
abundance: .
d_gene: TRBD2
CDR3aa: CSAGGRGRGNEQFF
CDR3nt: TGCAGCGCCGGAGGTCGCGGGAGAGGGAATGAGCAGTTCTTC

v_gene: TRBV7-2
j_gene: TRBJ1-5
abundance: .
d_gene: .
CDR3aa: CASSRQDQPQHF
CDR3nt: TGTGCCAGCAGCCGACAGGATCAGCCCCAGCATTTT

v_gene: TRBV9
j_gene: TRBJ2-7
abundance: .
d_gene: TRBD1
CDR3aa: CASSGGTGLNEQYF
CDR3nt: TGTGCCAGCAGCGGGGGGACAGGGCTCAACGAGCAGTACTTC

v_gene: TRBV19
j_gene: TRBJ2-7
abundance: once
d_gene: TRBD1
CDR3aa: CASSIGQGGEQYF
CDR3nt: TGTGCCAGTAGTATCGGACAGGGTGGCGAGCAGTACTTC

v_gene: TRBV13
j_gene: TRBJ2-7
abundance: .
d_gene: TRBD1
CDR3aa: CASTPLPGTGDYEQYF
CDR3nt: TGTGCCAGCACTCCCCTCCCGGGGACAGGGGACTACGAGCAGTACTTC

v_gene: TRBV29-1
j_gene: TRBJ2-3
abundance: .
d_gene: TRBD1
CDR3aa: CSVDRTGSTDTQYF
CDR3nt: TGCAGCGTTGACAGGACAGGGTCCACAGATACGCAGTATTTT

v_gene: TRBV2
j_gene: TRBJ1-1
abundance: .
d_gene: TRBD1
CDR3aa: CASRNSRDRGHGTEAFF
CDR3nt: TGTGCCAGCAGAAACTCCCGGGACAGGGGGCATGGGACTGAAGCTTTCTTT

v_gene: TRBV30
j_gene: TRBJ2-2
abundance: once
d_gene: .
CDR3aa: CAWGRLGNTGELFF
CDR3nt: TGTGCCTGGGGTAGACTAGGGAACACCGGGGAGCTGTTTTTT

v_gene: TRBV11-2
j_gene: TRBJ1-1
abundance: .
d_gene: .
CDR3aa: CASSSTQVAAFF
CDR3nt: TGTGCCAGCAGCTCCACCCAGGTGGCGGCTTTCTTT

v_gene: TRBV7-9
j_gene: TRBJ1-1
abundance: .
d_gene: .
CDR3aa: CAGAKSSLYTEAFF
CDR3nt: TGTGCCGGGGCTAAATCGAGCCTCTACACTGAAGCTTTCTTT

v_gene: TRBV7-8
j_gene: TRBJ1-2
abundance: few
d_gene: TRBD1
CDR3aa: CASGDRGRVDYGYTF
CDR3nt: TGTGCCAGCGGAGACAGGGGGCGCGTCGACTATGGCTACACCTTC

v_gene: TRBV10-3
j_gene: TRBJ2-7
abundance: .
d_gene: TRBD1
CDR3aa: CAISDIQGDYEQYF
CDR3nt: TGTGCCATCAGTGACATACAGGGGGACTACGAGCAGTACTTC

v_gene: TRBV2
j_gene: TRBJ2-1
abundance: .
d_gene: .
CDR3aa: CASSGGLGWNEQFF
CDR3nt: TGTGCCAGCAGTGGAGGGTTAGGATGGAATGAGCAGTTCTTC

v_gene: TRBV7-9
j_gene: TRBJ1-3
abundance: few
d_gene: .
CDR3aa: CASSVTGSGNTIYF
CDR3nt: TGTGCCAGCAGCGTCACAGGGTCGGGAAACACCATATATTTT

v_gene: TRBV6-5
j_gene: TRBJ2-4
abundance: few
d_gene: .
CDR3aa: CASSYRGGEDIQYF
CDR3nt: TGTGCCAGCAGTTACCGCGGAGGGGAGGACATTCAGTACTTC

v_gene: TRBV9
j_gene: TRBJ1-5
abundance: .
d_gene: .
CDR3aa: CASSVDSDSNQPQHF
CDR3nt: TGTGCCAGCAGCGTAGACAGTGATAGCAATCAGCCCCAGCATTTT

v_gene: TRBV7-9
j_gene: TRBJ2-5
abundance: .
d_gene: TRBD1
CDR3aa: CASSPGTGGHQETQYF
CDR3nt: TGTGCCAGCAGCCCCGGGACAGGGGGTCACCAAGAGACCCAGTACTTC

v_gene: TRBV5-6
j_gene: TRBJ2-7
abundance: few
d_gene: TRBD2
CDR3aa: CASSQLAGGLSHEQYF
CDR3nt: TGTGCCAGCAGCCAACTAGCGGGGGGGTTGTCGCACGAGCAGTACTTC

v_gene: TRBV6-1
j_gene: TRBJ1-4
abundance: .
d_gene: .
CDR3aa: CASSEAIRSTNEKLFF
CDR3nt: TGTGCCAGCAGTGAGGCCATAAGATCAACTAATGAAAAACTGTTTTTT

v_gene: TRBV28
j_gene: TRBJ2-7
abundance: .
d_gene: .
CDR3aa: CASSFGGFEQYF
CDR3nt: TGTGCCAGCAGTTTTGGCGGGTTCGAGCAGTACTTC

v_gene: TRBV18
j_gene: TRBJ1-3
abundance: few
d_gene: TRBD1
CDR3aa: CASSQGQSGNTIYF
CDR3nt: TGTGCCAGCTCACAGGGACAGTCTGGAAACACCATATATTTT

v_gene: TRBV4-3
j_gene: TRBJ2-7
abundance: few
d_gene: TRBD2
CDR3aa: CASSHGLAGGRVSYEQYF
CDR3nt: TGCGCCAGCAGCCACGGACTAGCGGGAGGGCGAGTATCCTACGAGCAGTACTTC

v_gene: TRBV27
j_gene: TRBJ1-5
abundance: .
d_gene: .
CDR3aa: CASSRTDSNQPQHF
CDR3nt: TGTGCCAGTTCTAGGACAGATAGCAATCAGCCCCAGCATTTT

v_gene: TRBV19
j_gene: TRBJ2-6
abundance: .
d_gene: TRBD1
CDR3aa: CASSDPGQGFSGANVLTF
CDR3nt: TGTGCCAGTAGTGACCCGGGACAGGGCTTCTCTGGGGCCAACGTCCTGACTTTC

v_gene: TRBV4-1
j_gene: TRBJ2-2
abundance: few
d_gene: .
CDR3aa: CASSLETGLGELFF
CDR3nt: TGCGCCAGCAGCCTCGAAACAGGGCTCGGGGAGCTGTTTTTT

v_gene: TRBV5-1
j_gene: TRBJ2-3
abundance: .
d_gene: TRBD2
CDR3aa: CASSSAGYDTDTQYF
CDR3nt: TGCGCCAGCAGCTCAGCGGGGTACGACACAGATACGCAGTATTTT

v_gene: TRBV2
j_gene: TRBJ2-1
abundance: few
d_gene: TRBD1
CDR3aa: CASSAWGQGAYNEQFF
CDR3nt: TGTGCCAGCAGTGCGTGGGGACAGGGGGCCTACAATGAGCAGTTCTTC

v_gene: TRBV7-2
j_gene: TRBJ1-1
abundance: few
d_gene: .
CDR3aa: CASSTGTLRAFF
CDR3nt: TGTGCCAGCAGCACAGGTACATTACGGGCTTTCTTT

v_gene: TRBV29-1
j_gene: TRBJ2-2
abundance: .
d_gene: .
CDR3aa: CSVARAGGELFF
CDR3nt: TGCAGCGTTGCAAGAGCGGGCGGGGAGCTGTTTTTT

v_gene: TRBV28
j_gene: TRBJ2-7
abundance: .
d_gene: .
CDR3aa: CASSPPRQREQYF
CDR3nt: TGTGCCAGCAGCCCACCTCGACAGCGCGAGCAGTACTTC

v_gene: TRBV30
j_gene: TRBJ2-5
abundance: few
d_gene: .
CDR3aa: CAWSSGFEETQYF
CDR3nt: TGTGCCTGGAGTTCAGGGTTCGAAGAGACCCAGTACTTC

v_gene: TRBV29-1
j_gene: TRBJ1-4
abundance: .
d_gene: .
CDR3aa: CSVENRVSEKLFF
CDR3nt: TGCAGCGTTGAGAACAGGGTTAGTGAAAAACTGTTTTTT

v_gene: TRBV11-2
j_gene: TRBJ1-6
abundance: few
d_gene: TRBD1
CDR3aa: CASSTGTANSPLHF
CDR3nt: TGTGCCAGCAGCACCGGGACAGCCAATTCACCCCTCCACTTT

v_gene: TRBV18
j_gene: TRBJ2-7
abundance: .
d_gene: TRBD2
CDR3aa: CASSPPLAGVFYEQYF
CDR3nt: TGTGCCAGCTCACCACCACTAGCGGGAGTTTTCTACGAGCAGTACTTC

v_gene: TRBV2
j_gene: TRBJ1-5
abundance: .
d_gene: .
CDR3aa: CASSGGSQPQHF
CDR3nt: TGTGCCAGCAGTGGAGGGAGCCAGCCCCAGCATTTT